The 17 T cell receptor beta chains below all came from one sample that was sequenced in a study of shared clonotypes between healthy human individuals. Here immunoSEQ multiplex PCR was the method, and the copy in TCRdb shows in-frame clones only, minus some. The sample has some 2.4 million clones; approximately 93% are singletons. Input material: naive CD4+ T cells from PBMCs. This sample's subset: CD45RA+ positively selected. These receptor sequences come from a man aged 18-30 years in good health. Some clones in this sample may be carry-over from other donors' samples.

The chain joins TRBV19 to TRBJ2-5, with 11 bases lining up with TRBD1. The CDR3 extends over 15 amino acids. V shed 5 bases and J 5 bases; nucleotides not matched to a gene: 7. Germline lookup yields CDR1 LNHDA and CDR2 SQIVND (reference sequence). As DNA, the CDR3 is TGTGCCAGTAGTTACGGGACAGGGGGTATGGAGACCCAGTACTTC. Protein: CASSYGTGGMETQYF.

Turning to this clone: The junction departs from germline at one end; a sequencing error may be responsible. For the CDR3, the DNA is TGTGCCAGCAGCGTAGCTTTTTCCCCGGGGGACTATGACTACACCTTC. It encodes CASSVAFSPGDYDYTF. The V and J genes are TRBV9 and TRBJ1-2; D is perhaps TRBD1 (5 bases). This CDR3 has 16 amino acids. Germline V gene sequence: CDR1 SGDLS, CDR2 YYNGEE. Filled out from reference TRBV9 and TRBJ1-2, the complete variable domain reads DSGVTQTPKHLITATGQRVTLRCSPRSGDLSVYWYQQSLDQGLQFLIQYYNGEERAKGNILERFSAQQFPDLHSELNLSSLELGDSALYFCASSVAFSPGDYDYTFGSGTRLTVV.

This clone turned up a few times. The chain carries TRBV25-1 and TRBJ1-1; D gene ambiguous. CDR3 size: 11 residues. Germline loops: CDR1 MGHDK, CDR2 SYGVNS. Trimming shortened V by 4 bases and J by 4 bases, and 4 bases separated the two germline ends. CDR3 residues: CASSASTEAFF. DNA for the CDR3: TGTGCCAGCAGTGCCTCCACTGAAGCTTTCTTT. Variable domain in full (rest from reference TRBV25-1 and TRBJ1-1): EADIYQTPRYLVIGTGKKITLECSQTMGHDKMYWYQQDPGMELHLIHYSYGVNSTEKGDLSSESTVSRIRTEHFPLTLESARPSHTSQYLCASSASTEAFFGQGTRLTVV.

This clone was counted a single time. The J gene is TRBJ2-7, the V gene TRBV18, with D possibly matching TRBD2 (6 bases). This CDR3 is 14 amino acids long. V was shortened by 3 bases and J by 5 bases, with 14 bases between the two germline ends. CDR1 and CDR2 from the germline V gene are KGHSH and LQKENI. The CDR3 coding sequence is TGTGCCAGCTCACCCTCTGCGGGGCGAGACGAGCAGTACTTC. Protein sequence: CASSPSAGRDEQYF.

The CDR3 loop reads CASSLGQATGELFF. CDR3 DNA: TGTGCCAGCAGTTTGGGACAGGCTACCGGGGAGCTGTTTTTT. V is TRBV27 and J is TRBJ2-2; 8 bases align to TRBD1. Germline lookup yields CDR1 MNHEY and CDR2 SMNVEV (reference sequence). Trimming at V came to 3 bases and at J to 5 bases, leaving 2 bases not matched to a gene. The CDR3 consists of 14 residues.

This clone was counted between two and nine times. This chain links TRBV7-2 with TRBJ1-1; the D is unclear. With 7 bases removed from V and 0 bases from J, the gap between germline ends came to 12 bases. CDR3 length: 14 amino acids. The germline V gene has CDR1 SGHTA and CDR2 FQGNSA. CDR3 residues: CASKKDIMNTEAFF. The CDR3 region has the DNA TGTGCCAGCAAAAAGGATATCATGAACACTGAAGCTTTCTTT.

This chain's CDR3 is CASSNRQGNEQYF. As DNA, the CDR3 is TGTGCCAGTAGTAACCGACAGGGAAACGAGCAGTACTTC. J is TRBJ2-7 and V is TRBV19; 7 bases align to TRBD1. The ends lost 4 bases at V and 5 bases at J; junction bases unmatched: 5. This CDR3 has 13 residues. Germline V lookup: CDR1 LNHDA, CDR2 SQIVND (reference sequence).

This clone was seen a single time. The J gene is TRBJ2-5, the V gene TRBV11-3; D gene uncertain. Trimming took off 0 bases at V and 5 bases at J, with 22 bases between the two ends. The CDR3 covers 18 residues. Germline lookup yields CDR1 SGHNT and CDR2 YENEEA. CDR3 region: CASSLDNNGRYGQETQYF. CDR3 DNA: TGTGCCAGCAGCTTAGATAATAACGGAAGATATGGTCAGGAGACCCAGTACTTC.

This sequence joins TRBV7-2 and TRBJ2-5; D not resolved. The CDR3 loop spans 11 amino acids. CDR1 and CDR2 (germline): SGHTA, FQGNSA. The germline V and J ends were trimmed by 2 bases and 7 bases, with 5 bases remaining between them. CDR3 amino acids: CASSLSVTQYF. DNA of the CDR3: TGTGCCAGCAGCTTATCGGTGACCCAGTACTTC. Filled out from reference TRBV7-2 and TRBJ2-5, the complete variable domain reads GAGVSQSPSNKVTEKGKDVELRCDPISGHTALYWYRQSLGQGLEFLIYFQGNSAPDKSGLPSDRFSAERTGGSVSTLTIQRTQQEDSAVYLCASSLSVTQYFGPGTRLLVL.

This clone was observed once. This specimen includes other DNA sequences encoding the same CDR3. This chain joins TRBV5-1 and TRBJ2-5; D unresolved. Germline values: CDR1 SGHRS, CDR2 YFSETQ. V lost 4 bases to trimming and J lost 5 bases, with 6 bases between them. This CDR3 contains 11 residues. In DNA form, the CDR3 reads TGCGCCAGCAGCCTTTCGGAGACCCAGTACTTC. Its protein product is CASSLSETQYF.

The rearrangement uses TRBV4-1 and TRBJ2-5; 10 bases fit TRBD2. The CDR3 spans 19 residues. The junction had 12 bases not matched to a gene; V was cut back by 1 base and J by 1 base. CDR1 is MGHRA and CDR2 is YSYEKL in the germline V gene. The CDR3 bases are TGCGCCAGCAGCCAAGTGAGAAGGCTAGCGGGAGACGGCCAAGAGACCCAGTACTTC. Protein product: CASSQVRRLAGDGQETQYF.

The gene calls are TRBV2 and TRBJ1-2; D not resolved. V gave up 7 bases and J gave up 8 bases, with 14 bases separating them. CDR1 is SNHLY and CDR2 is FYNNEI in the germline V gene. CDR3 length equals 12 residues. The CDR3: CASTANGYGYTF. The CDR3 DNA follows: TGTGCCAGCACCGCAAACGGATACGGCTACACCTTC.

This chain's CDR3 is CASSYTSGRFNEQYF. In nucleotides, the CDR3 is TGTGCCAGCAGTTACACTAGCGGGAGGTTCAACGAGCAGTACTTC. V gene TRBV6-6 combines with J gene TRBJ2-7; 12 positions agree with TRBD2. This CDR3 is 15 amino acids long. Germline V gives CDR1 MNHNY, CDR2 SVGAGI (reference sequence). V lost 2 bases, J lost 5 bases, and 4 bases stayed unmatched.

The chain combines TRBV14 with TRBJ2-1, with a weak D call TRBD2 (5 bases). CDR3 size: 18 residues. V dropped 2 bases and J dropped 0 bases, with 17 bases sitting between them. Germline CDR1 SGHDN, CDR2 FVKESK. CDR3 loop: CASSQQRGNRASYNEQFF. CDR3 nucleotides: TGTGCCAGCAGCCAACAGAGAGGGAATAGGGCCTCCTACAATGAGCAGTTCTTC.

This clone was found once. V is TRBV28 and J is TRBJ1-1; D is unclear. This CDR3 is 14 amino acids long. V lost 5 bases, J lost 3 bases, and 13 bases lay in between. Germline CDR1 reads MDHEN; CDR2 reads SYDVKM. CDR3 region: CASSALAFDTEAFF. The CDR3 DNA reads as TGTGCCAGCAGTGCTCTGGCGTTCGACACTGAAGCTTTCTTT.

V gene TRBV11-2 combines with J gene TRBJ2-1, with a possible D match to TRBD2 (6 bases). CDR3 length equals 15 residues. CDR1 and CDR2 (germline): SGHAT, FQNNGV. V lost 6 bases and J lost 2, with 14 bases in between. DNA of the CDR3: TGTGCCAGCAGGGGACTTGGGTTCACCTACAATGAGCAGTTCTTC. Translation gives CASRGLGFTYNEQFF.

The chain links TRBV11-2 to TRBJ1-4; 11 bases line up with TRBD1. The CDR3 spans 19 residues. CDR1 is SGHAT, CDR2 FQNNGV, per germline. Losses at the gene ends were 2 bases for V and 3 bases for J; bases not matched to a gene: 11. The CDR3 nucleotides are TGTGCCAGCAGCTTAACCGGACAGGGGGCCGGGCCACCTAATGAAAAACTGTTTTTT. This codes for CASSLTGQGAGPPNEKLFF.